The present TCR delta chain was sequenced within a study of γδ T cells in repeated Plasmodium falciparum infection. Whole-study context: Donors were malaria-exposed Malian children or age- and gender-matched Australian children. Malaria-naive adults were infected with P. falciparum NF54 four times over around 600 days.

Trimming removed 5 bases from V and 6 bases from J, with 28 bases in between. CDR3 length equals 18 residues. CDR1 TSWWSYY and CDR2 QGS come from the germline V gene. TCRdb re-identified clones in the multiplex PCR reads via CATT. The repertoire holds approximately 93,000 delta-chain clones, with 0.95% to 1% as singletons. Vgamma9/Vdelta2+ and Vdelta2-negative gammadelta T cells were flow-sorted from PBMC for bulk sequencing. This clone was seen repeatedly, ten times or more. The chain couples TRDV1 to TRDJ1, with a weak D call TRDD2 (7 bases). In the absence of a J gene in TCRdb, the DNA was matched to germline to assign it here. The sample was gamma-delta T cells from blood. This receptor was identified in a pool of human donors (malaria-infected and uninfected, not separated). This chain's CDR3 is CALGIIPTRRGSPNKLIF. CDR3 DNA: TGTGCTCTTGGGATAATTCCTACTCGCCGGGGATCCCCTAATAAACTCATCTTT.